A selection of T cell receptor beta chains follows, all from one sample in a study of beta chain features in type 1 diabetes. Some clones are missing from TCRdb's copy, which holds only in-frame ones; the method was immunoSEQ multiplex PCR. Here the sample spans more than 130,000 clones, around 7% being singletons. Sequenced: central memory CD4+ T cells from blood. All receptors derive from a woman in her twenties or thirties in good health. Each CDR3 is given with its conserved first and last residue. Fields, in order: V gene, CDR3 length, D gene, J gene, clone size, CDR3 protein, CDR3 DNA. The D gene is left open where the match is weak. Clone size is given for some rows only: seen once, a few or many times, or a class if the clone is expanded.

>TRBV18|14|-|TRBJ1-5|-
CASSPTDSNQPQHF
TGTGCCAGCTCACCTACAGATAGCAATCAGCCCCAGCATTTT
>TRBV7-3|13|TRBD2|TRBJ2-1|-
CASSSGLAAQQFF
TGTGCCAGCAGCTCCGGACTAGCGGCACAGCAGTTCTTC
>TRBV11-3|17|TRBD2|TRBJ2-2|-
CASSLESGTSSTGELFF
TGTGCCAGCAGCTTAGAATCCGGGACTAGCAGCACCGGGGAGCTGTTTTTT
>TRBV27|16|-|TRBJ1-5|-
CASSLTRGMSNQPQHF
TGTGCCAGCAGTCTCACACGTGGTATGAGCAATCAGCCCCAGCATTTT
>TRBV7-9|17|-|TRBJ1-4|-
CASSPPGDRRTNEKLFF
TGTGCCAGCAGCCCACCGGGGGACCGGAGAACTAATGAAAAACTGTTTTTT
>TRBV30|17|TRBD2|TRBJ2-5|few
CAWSVRTSGSLQETQYF
TGTGCCTGGAGTGTTAGGACTAGCGGGAGCCTCCAAGAGACCCAGTACTTC
>TRBV5-1|14|-|TRBJ1-4|-
CASSLATDNEKLFF
TGCGCCAGCAGCTTGGCGACAGATAATGAAAAACTGTTTTTT
>TRBV30|14|TRBD1|TRBJ1-4|-
CAWRRPGGGEKLFF
TGTGCCTGGAGACGGCCAGGGGGAGGTGAAAAACTGTTTTTT
>TRBV7-9|12|-|TRBJ2-2|-
CASSSLAGELFF
TGTGCCAGCAGCTCCCTCGCCGGGGAGCTGTTTTTT
>TRBV4-3|16|-|TRBJ2-7|many
CASSQDIGDGGYEQYF
TGCGCCAGCAGCCAAGATATAGGAGACGGGGGTTACGAGCAGTACTTC
>TRBV4-3|16|TRBD1|TRBJ2-5|few
CASSQDPPDRGETQYF
TGCGCCAGCAGCCAAGATCCCCCGGACAGGGGCGAGACCCAGTACTTC
>TRBV28|16|-|TRBJ1-5|few
CASSGALGQHNQPQHF
TGTGCCAGCAGTGGGGCCCTCGGACAGCACAATCAGCCCCAGCATTTT
>TRBV30|14|TRBD1|TRBJ2-7|few
CAWRNAGQGGEQYF
TGTGCCTGGAGGAATGCGGGACAGGGGGGCGAGCAGTACTTC
>TRBV29-1|15|TRBD2|TRBJ2-3|few
CSVDVASGIADTQYF
TGCAGCGTTGACGTGGCTAGCGGGATTGCAGATACGCAGTATTTT
>TRBV7-2|15|-|TRBJ2-5|few
CASSFRTDPQETQYF
TGTGCCAGCAGCTTCAGGACAGACCCCCAAGAGACCCAGTACTTC
>TRBV7-8|16|TRBD2|TRBJ2-7|-
CASTREGAVNFGEQYF
TGTGCCAGCACCAGGGAGGGAGCGGTCAACTTCGGAGAGCAGTACTTC
>TRBV7-2|16|TRBD2|TRBJ2-3|few
CASSPRLAGVSDTQYF
TGTGCCAGCAGCCCCCGACTAGCGGGGGTTTCAGATACGCAGTATTTT
>TRBV5-1|14|-|TRBJ2-3|-
CASSLFSRGDTQYF
TGCGCCAGCAGCTTATTTAGTCGGGGAGATACGCAGTATTTT
>TRBV6-1|15|TRBD2|TRBJ2-7|-
CASRGGLASNHEQYF
TGTGCCAGCAGGGGGGGACTAGCGTCAAACCACGAGCAGTACTTC
>TRBV4-3|18|-|TRBJ2-4|many
CASSQELRQHLAKNIQYF
TGCGCCAGCAGCCAAGAGTTGAGACAGCACCTAGCCAAAAACATTCAGTACTTC
>TRBV9|14|TRBD2|TRBJ2-3|-
CASSPGTSGDTQYF
TGTGCCAGCAGCCCCGGGACTAGCGGAGATACGCAGTATTTT
>TRBV2|13|-|TRBJ1-2|few
CASSDARLYGYTF
TGTGCCAGCAGTGATGCCAGGCTCTATGGCTACACCTTC
>TRBV9|15|TRBD2|TRBJ2-2|-
CASSVVASGAGELFF
TGTGCCAGCAGCGTAGTGGCTAGCGGGGCCGGGGAGCTGTTTTTT
>TRBV5-1|15|TRBD1|TRBJ1-5|few
CASSLGQGSNQPQHF
TGCGCCAGCAGCTTGGGACAGGGTAGCAATCAGCCCCAGCATTTT
>TRBV28|14|-|TRBJ1-5|-
CASSLSQVNQPQHF
TGTGCCAGCAGTTTATCGCAGGTTAATCAGCCCCAGCATTTT
>TRBV29-1|16|TRBD1|TRBJ2-6|-
CSVMGQARSGANVLTF
TGCAGCGTTATGGGACAGGCGCGCTCTGGGGCCAACGTCCTGACTTTC
>TRBV30|14|-|TRBJ1-5|few
CAWSVSGSNQPQHF
TGTGCCTGGAGTGTATCGGGTAGCAATCAGCCCCAGCATTTT
>TRBV7-3|14|-|TRBJ2-1|few
CASSLAGYHNEQFF
TGTGCCAGCAGCTTAGCGGGATACCACAATGAGCAGTTCTTC